One sample yielded the 10 T cell receptor beta chains listed below, sequenced in a study of blood T cell repertoires in COVID-19. The assay was immunoSEQ multiplex PCR, and TCRdb's table has in-frame clones only and misses some. The table lists 250,000 to 350,000 clones, 90% of them singletons. What was sequenced was PBMCs or T cells enriched from blood (not recorded which). The source of these receptors is a man between 60 and 75 years old who had recovered from COVID-19.

This clone was counted a single time. The gene calls are TRBV2 and TRBJ1-5, with TRBD1 matching over 9 bases. There are 14 residues in the CDR3. Unmatched junction bases numbered 3, after V lost 6 bases and J lost 3 bases. Germline V gives CDR1 SNHLY, CDR2 FYNNEI. The CDR3 sequence: CASRGQGLNQPQHF. DNA for the CDR3: TGTGCCAGCAGGGGACAGGGCCTCAATCAGCCCCAGCATTTT.

V and J are TRBV4-3 and TRBJ1-1; a possible D gene is TRBD1 (6 bases). V lost 3 bases and J lost 0, with 14 bases in between. From germline, CDR1 is LGHNA and CDR2 YSLEER. This CDR3 is 16 amino acids long. The CDR3 region is CASSHDSGQLNTEAFF. The CDR3 region has the DNA TGCGCCAGCAGCCATGACTCTGGACAGTTGAACACTGAAGCTTTCTTT.

The J gene is TRBJ2-1, the V gene TRBV13; possible D gene TRBD1, 5 bases. Per germline, CDR1 PRHDT and CDR2 FYEKMQ (reference sequence). The CDR3 is 16 amino acids. Trimming pared 5 bases from V and 6 bases from J, leaving 20 bases between. CDR3 DNA sequence: TGTGCCAGCAGCAAAAGACAGACCCTTGCAAGCAATGAGCAGTTCTTC. It specifies CASSKRQTLASNEQFF.

This clone was found once. V and J are TRBV11-2 and TRBJ1-1; 7 positions match TRBD1. This CDR3 is 16 amino acids long. With 1 base clipped from V and 2 bases from J, the junction kept 7 bases outside the gene matches. Germline V gene data show CDR1 as SGHAT and CDR2 as FQNNGV. CDR3: CASSLGTGRRNTEAFF. The DNA of the CDR3 is TGTGCCAGCAGCTTAGGGACAGGTCGGAGAAACACTGAAGCTTTCTTT.

V and J are TRBV4-1 and TRBJ2-5; D gene uncertain. This CDR3 is 17 amino acids long. V was pared by 0 bases and J by 2 bases, with 16 bases between. Germline CDR1 and CDR2: MGHRA and YSYEKL. This CDR3 reads CASSQDSTQATQETQYF. The CDR3 bases are TGCGCCAGCAGCCAAGATTCAACCCAGGCCACACAAGAGACCCAGTACTTC.

The chain carries TRBV7-9 and TRBJ2-3, with TRBD2 matching over 12 bases. J lost 6 bases, V lost 5 bases, and 9 bases had no gene match. Germline V gene lookup returns CDR1 SEHNR and CDR2 FQNEAQ (reference sequence). The CDR3 runs to 16 residues. The CDR3 is CASSPRGLAGSDTQYF. The CDR3 DNA reads as TGTGCCAGCAGCCCGCGGGGACTAGCGGGTTCTGATACGCAGTATTTT.

V and J are TRBV27 and TRBJ2-1; perhaps TRBD2 as D (6 bases). The V end lost 2 bases, the J end lost 2 bases, and 10 bases lay between the germline ends. CDR1 and CDR2 from the germline V gene are MNHEY and SMNVEV (reference sequence). This CDR3 region has 15 residues. CDR3 loop: CASSLSGGPYNEQFF. The DNA for the CDR3 is TGTGCCAGCAGTTTAAGTGGAGGGCCCTACAATGAGCAGTTCTTC.

The chain uses TRBV7-6 and TRBJ1-6; the D gene is possibly TRBD1 (5 bases). Trimming left V 3 bases short and J 9 bases short, with 15 bases between. CDR1 and CDR2 from the germline V gene are SGHVS and FNYEAQ. The CDR3 consists of 15 residues. The CDR3 DNA reads as TGTGCCAGCAGCTTGGGGAGGGGCGGTAGTTCACCCCTCCACTTT. This encodes CASSLGRGGSSPLHF.

This clone has a single count. The chain recombines TRBV11-3 with TRBJ2-1; D remains ambiguous. V lost 1 base and J 2 bases, leaving 15 bases between the germline ends. Germline V lookup: CDR1 SGHNT, CDR2 YENEEA. This CDR3 region has 17 residues. This chain's CDR3 is CASSLGPPEVTYNEQFF. CDR3 coding DNA: TGTGCCAGCAGCTTAGGCCCTCCCGAGGTTACCTACAATGAGCAGTTCTTC. The entire variable domain, with the rest obtained from reference TRBV11-3 and TRBJ2-1, is as follows: EAGVVQSPRYKIIEKKQPVAFWCNPISGHNTLYWYLQNLGQGPELLIRYENEEAVDDSQLPKDRFSAERLKGVDSTLKIQPAELGDSAVYLCASSLGPPEVTYNEQFFGPGTRLTVL.

V gene TRBV18 combines with J gene TRBJ1-2; D unresolved. V was shortened by 3 bases and J by 2 bases, with 16 bases between the two germline ends. The germline CDR1 and CDR2 sequences are KGHSH and LQKENI. This CDR3 spans 16 amino acids. CDR3 bases: TGTGCCAGCTCACCCCGTTCGGAGGGTGGGAACTATGGCTACACCTTC. The encoded protein is CASSPRSEGGNYGYTF.